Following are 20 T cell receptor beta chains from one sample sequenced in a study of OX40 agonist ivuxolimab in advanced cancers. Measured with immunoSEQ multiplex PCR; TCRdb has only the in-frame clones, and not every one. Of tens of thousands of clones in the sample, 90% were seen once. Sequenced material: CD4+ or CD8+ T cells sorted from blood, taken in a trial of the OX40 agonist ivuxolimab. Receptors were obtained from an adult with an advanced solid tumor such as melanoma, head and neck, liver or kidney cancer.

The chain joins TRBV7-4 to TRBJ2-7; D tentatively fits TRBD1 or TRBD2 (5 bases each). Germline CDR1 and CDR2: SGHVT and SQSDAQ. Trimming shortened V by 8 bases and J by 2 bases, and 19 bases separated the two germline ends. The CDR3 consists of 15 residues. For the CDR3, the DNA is TGTGCCAGCCCTACCGGGACCCAGGTAACCTACGAGCAGTACTTC. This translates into CASPTGTQVTYEQYF.

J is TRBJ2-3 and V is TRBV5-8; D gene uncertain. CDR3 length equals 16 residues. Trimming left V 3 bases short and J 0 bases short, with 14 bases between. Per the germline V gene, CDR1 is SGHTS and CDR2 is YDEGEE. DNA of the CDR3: TGTGCCAGCAGCTCCCCGGCCCCTACTAGCACAGATACGCAGTATTTT. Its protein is CASSSPAPTSTDTQYF.

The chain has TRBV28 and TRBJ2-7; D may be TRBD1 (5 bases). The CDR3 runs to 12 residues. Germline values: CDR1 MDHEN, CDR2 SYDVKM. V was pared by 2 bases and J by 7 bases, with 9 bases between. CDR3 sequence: CASSLQGGEQYF. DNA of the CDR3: TGTGCCAGCAGTTTACAGGGTGGAGAGCAGTACTTC.

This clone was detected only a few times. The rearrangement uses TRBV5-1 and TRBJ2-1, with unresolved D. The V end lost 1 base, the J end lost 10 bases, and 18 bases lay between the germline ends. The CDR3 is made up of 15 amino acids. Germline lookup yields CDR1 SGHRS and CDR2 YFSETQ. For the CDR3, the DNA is TGCGCCAGCAGCTTGCAGACTGTGACCAATGTAGAGCAGTTCTTC. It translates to CASSLQTVTNVEQFF.

CDR3 coding DNA: TGTGCCAGCAGGTCTAGCGGGAGAGGAACCGGGGAGCTGTTTTTT. Its translation is CASRSSGRGTGELFF. The chain recombines TRBV28 with TRBJ2-2; 10 bases are shared with TRBD2. The V segment lost 6 bases and the J segment 5 bases; nucleotides outside the gene matches: 6. This CDR3 spans 15 amino acids. CDR1 is MDHEN, CDR2 SYDVKM, per germline.

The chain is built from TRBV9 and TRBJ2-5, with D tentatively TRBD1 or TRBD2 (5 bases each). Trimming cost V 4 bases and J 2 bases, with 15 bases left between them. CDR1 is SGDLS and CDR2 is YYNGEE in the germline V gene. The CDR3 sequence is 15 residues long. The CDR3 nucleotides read TGTGCCAGCAGCTTAAATTGGGGGAATCAAGAGACCCAGTACTTC. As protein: CASSLNWGNQETQYF.

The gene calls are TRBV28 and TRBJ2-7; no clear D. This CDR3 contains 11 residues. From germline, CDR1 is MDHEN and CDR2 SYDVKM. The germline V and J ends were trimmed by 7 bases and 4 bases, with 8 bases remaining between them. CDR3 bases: TGTGCCAGCACGCAGGCTTACGAGCAGTACTTC. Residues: CASTQAYEQYF.

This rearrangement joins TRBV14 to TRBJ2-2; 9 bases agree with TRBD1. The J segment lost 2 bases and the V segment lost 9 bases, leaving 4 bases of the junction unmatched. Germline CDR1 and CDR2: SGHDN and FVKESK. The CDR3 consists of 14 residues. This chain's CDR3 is CASGTGGNTGELFF. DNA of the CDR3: TGTGCCAGTGGCACAGGGGGCAACACCGGGGAGCTGTTTTTT. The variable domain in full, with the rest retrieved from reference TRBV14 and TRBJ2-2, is EAGVTQFPSHSVIEKGQTVTLRCDPISGHDNLYWYRRVMGKEIKFLLHFVKESKQDESGMPNNRFLAERTGGTYSTLKVQPAELEDSGVYFCASGTGGNTGELFFGEGSRLTVL.

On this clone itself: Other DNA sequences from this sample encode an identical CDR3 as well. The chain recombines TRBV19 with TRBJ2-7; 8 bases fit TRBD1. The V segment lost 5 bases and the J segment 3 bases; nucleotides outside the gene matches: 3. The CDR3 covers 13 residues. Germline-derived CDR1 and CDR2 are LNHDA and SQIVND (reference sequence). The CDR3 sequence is CASSLGTGYEQYF. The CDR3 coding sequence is TGTGCCAGTAGTCTCGGGACAGGCTACGAGCAGTACTTC. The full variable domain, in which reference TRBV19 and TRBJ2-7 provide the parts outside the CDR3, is DGGITQSPKYLFRKEGQNVTLSCEQNLNHDAMYWYRQDPGQGLRLIYYSQIVNDFQKGDIAEGYSVSREKKESFPLTVTSAQKNPTAFYLCASSLGTGYEQYFGPGTRLTVT.

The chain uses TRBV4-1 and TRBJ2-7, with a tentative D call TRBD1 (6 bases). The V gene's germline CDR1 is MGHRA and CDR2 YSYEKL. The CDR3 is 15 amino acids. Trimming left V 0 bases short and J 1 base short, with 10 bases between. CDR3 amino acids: CASSQDLDRSYEQYF. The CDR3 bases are TGCGCCAGCAGCCAAGATCTTGACAGGTCCTACGAGCAGTACTTC.

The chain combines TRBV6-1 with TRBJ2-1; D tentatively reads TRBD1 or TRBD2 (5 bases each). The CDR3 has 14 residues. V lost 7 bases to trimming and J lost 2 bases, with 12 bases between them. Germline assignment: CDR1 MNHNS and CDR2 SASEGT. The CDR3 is CASTPQGPYNEQFF. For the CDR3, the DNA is TGTGCCAGCACCCCGCAGGGACCCTACAATGAGCAGTTCTTC.

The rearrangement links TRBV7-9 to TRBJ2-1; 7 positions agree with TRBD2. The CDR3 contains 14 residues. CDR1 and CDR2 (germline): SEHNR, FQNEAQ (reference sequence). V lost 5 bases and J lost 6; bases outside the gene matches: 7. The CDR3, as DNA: TGTGCCAGCAGCCTCACTAGCGCGGTCAATGAGCAGTTCTTC. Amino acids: CASSLTSAVNEQFF.

CDR3 region: CASSLVWESNSPLHF. The CDR3 coding sequence is TGTGCCAGCAGCTTAGTTTGGGAGAGTAATTCACCCCTCCACTTT. This sequence joins TRBV7-8 and TRBJ1-6; D is uncertain. Trimming removed 1 base at V and 6 bases at J, with 10 bases between. This CDR3 has 15 amino acids. Germline V gene lookup returns CDR1 SGHVS and CDR2 FQNEAQ. Full variable domain (remainder filled in from reference TRBV7-8 and TRBJ1-6): GAGVSQSPRYKVAKRGQDVALRCDPISGHVSLFWYQQALGQGPEFLTYFQNEAQLDKSGLPSDRFFAERPEGSVSTLKIQRTQQEDSAVYLCASSLVWESNSPLHFGNGTRLTVT.

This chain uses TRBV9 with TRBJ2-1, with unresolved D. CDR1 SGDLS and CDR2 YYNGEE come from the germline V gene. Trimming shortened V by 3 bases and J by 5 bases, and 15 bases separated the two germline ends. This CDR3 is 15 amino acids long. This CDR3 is CASSATSRLDNEQFF. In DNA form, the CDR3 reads TGTGCCAGCAGCGCAACCTCCCGTCTGGACAATGAGCAGTTCTTC. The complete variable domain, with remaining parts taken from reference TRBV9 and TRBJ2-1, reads DSGVTQTPKHLITATGQRVTLRCSPRSGDLSVYWYQQSLDQGLQFLIQYYNGEERAKGNILERFSAQQFPDLHSELNLSSLELGDSALYFCASSATSRLDNEQFFGPGTRLTVL.

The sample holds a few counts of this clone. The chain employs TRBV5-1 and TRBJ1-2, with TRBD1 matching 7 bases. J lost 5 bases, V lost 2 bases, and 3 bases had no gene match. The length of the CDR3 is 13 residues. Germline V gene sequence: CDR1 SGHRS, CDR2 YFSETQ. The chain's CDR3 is CASSFTGDYGYTF. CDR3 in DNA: TGCGCCAGCAGCTTTACAGGGGATTATGGCTACACCTTC.

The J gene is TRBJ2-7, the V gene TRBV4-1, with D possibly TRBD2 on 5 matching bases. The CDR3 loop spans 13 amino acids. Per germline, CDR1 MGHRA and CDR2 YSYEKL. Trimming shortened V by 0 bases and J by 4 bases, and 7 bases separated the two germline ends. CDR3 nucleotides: TGCGCCAGCAGCCAAGATAGCGTTTACGAGCAGTACTTC. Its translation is CASSQDSVYEQYF.

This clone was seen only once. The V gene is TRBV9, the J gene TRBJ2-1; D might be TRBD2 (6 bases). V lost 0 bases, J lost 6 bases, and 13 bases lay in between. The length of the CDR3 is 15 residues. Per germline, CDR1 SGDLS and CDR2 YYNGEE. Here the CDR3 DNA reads TGTGCCAGCAGCGTAGAGACTAGTGTTCTCAATGAGCAGTTCTTC. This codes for CASSVETSVLNEQFF. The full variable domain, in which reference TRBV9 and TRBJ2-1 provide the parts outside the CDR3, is DSGVTQTPKHLITATGQRVTLRCSPRSGDLSVYWYQQSLDQGLQFLIQYYNGEERAKGNILERFSAQQFPDLHSELNLSSLELGDSALYFCASSVETSVLNEQFFGPGTRLTVL.

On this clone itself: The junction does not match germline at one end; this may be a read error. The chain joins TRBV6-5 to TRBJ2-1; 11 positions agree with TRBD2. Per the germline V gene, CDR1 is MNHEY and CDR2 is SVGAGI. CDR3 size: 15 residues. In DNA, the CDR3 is TGTGCCAGCAGGCAGAGACTAGCGGGGTACAGTGAGCAGTTCTTC. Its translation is CASRQRLAGYSEQFF.

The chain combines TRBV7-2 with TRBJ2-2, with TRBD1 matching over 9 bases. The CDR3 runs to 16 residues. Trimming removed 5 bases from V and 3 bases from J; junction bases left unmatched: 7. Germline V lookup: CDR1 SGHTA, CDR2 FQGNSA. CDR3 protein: CASSLRDRVDTGELFF. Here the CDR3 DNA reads TGTGCCAGCAGCCTACGGGACAGGGTCGACACCGGGGAGCTGTTTTTT.

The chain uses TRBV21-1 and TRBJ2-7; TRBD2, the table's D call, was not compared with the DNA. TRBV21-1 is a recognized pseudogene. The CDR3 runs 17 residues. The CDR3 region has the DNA TGTGCCAGCAGCAAATTCGGCCGGCGACTAGCGGGATACGAGCAGTACTTC. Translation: CASSKFGRRLAGYEQYF.